These 28 T cell receptor beta chains share one sample of origin, sequenced in a study of immune characterization of retroperitoneal liposarcoma. MiXCR, applied by TCRdb to the PCR reads, yields one record per CDR3 protein. The top ten hold 8% to 10% of the sample, which has about 2,400 distinct CDR3 sequences, 20% to 25% seen once. Sequenced material: tumor tissue. These receptors were collected from a male donor with retroperitoneal liposarcoma.

By sample share, this clonotype is medium-sized (0.01 to 0.1%). V and J are TRBV12-3 or TRBV12-4 and TRBJ2-1, with D unresolved. This CDR3 is 13 amino acids long. V lost 5 bases and J 10 bases, leaving 15 bases between the germline ends. The CDR3 region is CASSMDGSYEQFF. In DNA, the CDR3 is TGTGCCAGCAGTATGGACGGCTCCTACGAGCAGTTCTTC.

This clonotype is categorized as medium-sized. The chain links TRBV6-1 to TRBJ2-6, with D unresolved. The germline gives CDR1 MNHNS, CDR2 SASEGT. The V end was cut by 1 base, the J end by 3 bases, with 7 bases between. The CDR3 contains 15 residues. CDR3 region: CASSEEGYGANVLTF. The CDR3, as DNA: TGTGCCAGCAGTGAAGAAGGGTATGGGGCCAACGTCCTGACTTTC.

This rearrangement joins TRBV12-3 or TRBV12-4 to TRBJ2-1; 10 bases line up with TRBD1. The DNA end favors TRBJ2-5, so the J call may be wrong. This CDR3 comprises 14 residues. In DNA, the CDR3 is TGTGCCAGCAGCCGGACAGGGGGGTCGGAGACCCAGTACTTC. Its translation is CASSRTGGSETQYF.

V is TRBV10-2 and J is TRBJ2-3; TRBD1 is a possible D gene (5 bases). The CDR3 consists of 12 residues. V was clipped by 9 bases and J by 2 bases, with 9 bases between them. The V gene's germline CDR1 is WSHSY and CDR2 SAAADI. CDR3 protein: CASRQSTDTQYF. The DNA of the CDR3 is TGCGCCAGTCGACAGTCCACAGATACGCAGTATTTT.

Sample share makes this clonotype large. The gene calls are TRBV6-1 and TRBJ2-1; D possibly matches TRBD1 or TRBD2 (5 bases each). V was trimmed by 6 bases and J by 5 bases, leaving 17 bases between them. Germline CDR1 reads MNHNS; CDR2 reads SASEGT. The CDR3 is made up of 15 amino acids. In nucleotides, the CDR3 is TGTGCCAGCAGGGGATTTAGGGGAGAACACAATGAGCAGTTCTTC. Amino acids: CASRGFRGEHNEQFF.

This clonotype was detected ten times or more. The chain couples TRBV6-1 to TRBJ2-3; D possibly uses TRBD1 or TRBD2 (5 bases each). CDR1 and CDR2 (germline): MNHNS, SASEGT. Trimming left V 2 bases short and J 1 base short, with 10 bases between. The CDR3 is 15 amino acids. In nucleotides, the CDR3 is TGTGCCAGCAGTGAAACCGTGGGGGGCACAGATACGCAGTATTTT. This translates into CASSETVGGTDTQYF.

This clonotype is large within its sample. The V gene is TRBV6-1, the J gene TRBJ2-5; a possible D gene is TRBD2 (5 bases). The length of the CDR3 is 12 residues. V lost 8 bases and J 13 bases, leaving 20 bases between the germline ends. Germline lookup yields CDR1 MNHNS and CDR2 SASEGT. The CDR3 nucleotides are TGTGCCAGCGGCCCGGCTGGGGAGCTACCGTACTTC. Protein product: CASGPAGELPYF.

By share, this clonotype ranks as medium-sized. The chain joins TRBV6-5 to TRBJ2-1, with TRBD1 as a possible D gene (6 bases). CDR1 is MNHEY, CDR2 SVGAGI, per germline. The V and J ends lost 2 bases and 10 bases respectively, with 18 bases between them. The CDR3 runs to 15 residues. The DNA of the CDR3 is TGTGCCAGCAGTTACCTAGTGCAGGGGCCGGGGGAGCAGTTCTTC. Translated, it gives CASSYLVQGPGEQFF.

The chain carries TRBV27 and TRBJ2-3; D unclear. This CDR3 has 14 amino acids. The V gene's germline CDR1 is MNHEY and CDR2 SMNVEV (reference sequence). Trimming removed 0 bases at V and 0 bases at J, with 4 bases between. The CDR3 nucleotides are TGTGCCAGCAGTTTATCCTCTAGCACAGATACGCAGTATTTT. Its translation: CASSLSSSTDTQYF.

This rearrangement joins TRBV6-1 to TRBJ2-1, with no clear D. The CDR3 length is 15 residues. Germline assignment: CDR1 MNHNS and CDR2 SASEGT. The V end was cut by 2 bases, the J end by 1 base, with 9 bases between. CDR3 amino acids: CASSESASSYNEQFF. The CDR3 DNA reads as TGTGCCAGCAGTGAATCGGCTTCTTCCTACAATGAGCAGTTCTTC.

This rearrangement joins TRBV6-6 to TRBJ2-3; a weak D match, TRBD2 (5 bases). This CDR3 comprises 16 residues. Germline V CDR1 and CDR2: MNHNY, SVGAGI (reference sequence). Trimming pared 0 bases from V and 2 bases from J, leaving 12 bases between. The CDR3 DNA is TGTGCCAGCAGTTACTCTACTCGGGAACCCACAGATACGCAGTATTTT. Residues: CASSYSTREPTDTQYF.

In its sample, this clonotype is medium-sized (0.01 to 0.1%). A single base separates this from a much larger clone, so it may be a read error. The chain employs TRBV6-1 and TRBJ2-5; TRBD2 matches 9 bases. Germline V lookup: CDR1 MNHNS, CDR2 SASEGT. The CDR3 spans 13 residues. The CDR3 spells CASSERLAGFLFF. CDR3 nucleotides: TGTGCCAGCAGTGAACGCCTAGCGGGATTTCTGTTCTTC.

With regard to this clonotype: Likely a read error: the CDR3 ends without its conserved phenylalanine or tryptophan. The DNA is omitted, as the CDR3 cannot be located on it reliably, and the CDR3 follows TCRdb's listing. This rearrangement joins TRBV7-2 to TRBJ1-1; TRBD1 is the table's D call and was not checked against the DNA. The CDR3 spans 14 residues, counting both ends. In germline, CDR1 is SGHTA, CDR2 FQGNSA. The CDR3 is CAKPAGSTSSSSGQ.

V is TRBV12-3 or TRBV12-4 and J is TRBJ2-1; TRBD1 agrees at 9 bases. The CDR3 totals 16 residues. V gave up 5 bases and J gave up 4 bases; unmatched junction bases: 9. The CDR3 region is CASSHRYRGRYNEQFF. CDR3 sequence (DNA): TGTGCCAGCAGTCACCGTTACAGGGGGCGATACAATGAGCAGTTCTTC.

In its sample, this clonotype ranks as medium-sized (0.01 to 0.1%). The chain joins TRBV7-2 to TRBJ2-5; TRBD2 matches 7 bases. Germline V lookup: CDR1 SGHTA, CDR2 FQGNSA. With V trimmed by 1 base and J by 2 bases, 7 bases remained unmatched. The CDR3 consists of 16 residues. CDR3 bases: TGTGCCAGCAGCTTAGGTGGTAGCGGGTCTCAAGAGACCCAGTACTTC. This gives the protein CASSLGGSGSQETQYF.

By its share, this clonotype is medium-sized (0.01 to 0.1%). This chain joins TRBV12-3 or TRBV12-4 and TRBJ2-1, with 9 bases that match TRBD2. Judging by the DNA end, TRBJ2-7 fits better; the J call may be wrong. The CDR3 is 14 residues long. CDR3 sequence: CASSRTSADYEQYF. DNA of the CDR3: TGTGCCAGCAGTCGGACTAGCGCGGACTACGAGCAGTACTTC.

Within the sample, this clonotype is large. The genes are TRBV24-1 and TRBJ2-1; 13 bases line up with TRBD2. CDR1 and CDR2 (germline): KGHDR, SFDVKD. The CDR3 is made up of 15 amino acids. V gave up 5 bases and J gave up 4 bases; unmatched junction bases: 1. The CDR3 sequence: CATSGLAGGYNEQFF. CDR3 coding DNA: TGTGCCACCAGTGGACTAGCGGGAGGTTACAATGAGCAGTTCTTC.

This clonotype was counted a few times. The chain couples TRBV6-6 to TRBJ2-3; weak D call: TRBD1 (6 bases). V lost 0 bases, J lost 11 bases, and 18 bases lay in between. CDR3 length: 15 residues. From germline, CDR1 is MNHNY and CDR2 SVGAGI (reference sequence). Here the CDR3 reads CASSYSSTGTYEQYF. CDR3 DNA sequence: TGTGCCAGCAGTTACTCGTCAACAGGGACCTACGAGCAGTATTTT.

The rearrangement joins TRBV6-1 to TRBJ2-5, with D unclear. With the DNA end fitting TRBJ2-1 better, the J assignment may be wrong. CDR1 is MNHNS and CDR2 is SASEGT in the germline V gene. The length of the CDR3 is 14 residues. The CDR3 is CASSALAPVNEQFF. In nucleotides, the CDR3 is TGTGCCAGCAGTGCCCTGGCCCCGGTGAATGAGCAGTTCTTC.

This clonotype is medium-sized (0.01 to 0.1%) by share. This sequence joins TRBV7-2 and TRBJ2-5, with D perhaps matching TRBD2 (5 bases). The length of the CDR3 is 17 residues. Germline-derived CDR1 and CDR2 are SGHTA and FQGNSA. With 4 bases removed from V and 0 bases from J, the gap between germline ends came to 18 bases. This chain's CDR3 is CASSSLPGSTNQETQYF. The DNA of the CDR3 is TGTGCCAGCAGCTCACTCCCCGGGTCGACTAACCAAGAGACCCAGTACTTC.

This clonotype is medium-sized in the sample. The J gene is TRBJ2-1, the V gene TRBV7-6; 7 nucleotides align to TRBD2. The DNA end is a closer match to TRBJ2-7, so the J assignment may be wrong. Germline CDR1 and CDR2: SGHVS and FNYEAQ. The CDR3 is 14 amino acids. The CDR3 loop is CASSLEVVLAEQYF. CDR3 bases: TGTGCCAGCAGCTTAGAGGTGGTTCTAGCGGAACAGTACTTC.

Comment on this clonotype: A much more abundant neighbour one base away suggests this may be a read error. The chain couples TRBV7-2 to TRBJ2-4; possibly TRBD2 for D (5 bases). TRBJ2-7 matches the DNA end more closely, so the J call is doubtful. Looked up from germline, CDR1 is SGHTA and CDR2 is FQGNSA. The CDR3 contains 12 residues. In nucleotides, the CDR3 is TGTTCCAGCAGCCCTACTAGTTACGAGCAGTACTTC. Protein product: CSSSPTSYEQYF.

Remarks on this clonotype: Possible read error: a much larger clone is one base away. The missing conserved phenylalanine or tryptophan at the end of this CDR3 makes a read error likely. The V call is TRBV25-1, the J call TRBJ2-4; D call uncertain. The DNA end favors TRBJ2-1, so the J call may be wrong. The germline V gene has CDR1 MGHDK and CDR2 SYGVNS. The CDR3 length is 12 residues. Here the CDR3 reads CASSTQAGEQFL. For the CDR3, the DNA is TGTGCCAGCAGCACACAAGCCGGCGAGCAGTTCTTA.

By share of the sample, this clonotype is medium-sized. The chain is built from TRBV6-6 and TRBJ2-1, with a possible D match to TRBD1 (5 bases). Between the trimmed V and J ends, which lost 0 bases and 10 bases, there was a span of 16 bases. The CDR3 sequence is 15 residues long. From germline, CDR1 is MNHNY and CDR2 SVGAGI (reference sequence). The CDR3 DNA reads TGTGCCAGCAGTTACTCTAGGGGCAACTCCTACGAGCAGTTCTTC. This gives the protein CASSYSRGNSYEQFF.

By proportion, this clonotype is medium-sized (0.01 to 0.1%). The chain uses TRBV6-1 and TRBJ2-1, with 9 bases that match TRBD2. Germline loops: CDR1 MNHNS, CDR2 SASEGT. The junction had 12 bases not matched to a gene; V was cut back by 8 bases and J by 10 bases. The CDR3 is 14 amino acids. The CDR3 region is CASVQASGAYEQFF. The CDR3 coding sequence is TGTGCCAGCGTCCAAGCTAGCGGGGCCTACGAGCAGTTCTTC.

As concerns this clonotype: It is likely a read error, because the conserved phenylalanine at the end of the CDR3 is missing. The chain carries TRBV6-1 and TRBJ2-1, with D perhaps matching TRBD2 (6 bases). Germline CDR1 reads MNHNS; CDR2 reads SASEGT. V was trimmed by 3 bases and J by 8 bases, leaving 14 bases between them. This CDR3 contains 14 residues. In nucleotides, the CDR3 is TGTGCCAGCAGTGATCAGTTGGAGCGGGATGAGCAGTTCTAC. Protein sequence: CASSDQLERDEQFY.

This clonotype was counted between two and nine times. The junction departs from the called germline gene at one end, perhaps through a read error. The gene calls are TRBV12-3 or TRBV12-4 and TRBJ2-3; 10 positions agree with TRBD1. The CDR3 has 19 amino acids. The DNA for the CDR3 is TGTGCCAGCAGTTTCCTTTTGACTACCGGACAGGGGGTATACAATGAGCAGTTCTTT. Translation gives CASSFLLTTGQGVYNEQFF.

In this sample, this clonotype is medium-sized (0.01 to 0.1%). This rearrangement joins TRBV28 to TRBJ2-3, with D possibly being TRBD2 (5 bases). The J call may be in error: the DNA end matches TRBJ2-1 better. Looked up from germline, CDR1 is MDHEN and CDR2 is SYDVKM. CDR3 length: 13 residues. CDR3 sequence (DNA): TGTGCCAGCAGAACCGTCGGGGAGAGGGAGCAGTTCTTC. Protein product: CASRTVGEREQFF.